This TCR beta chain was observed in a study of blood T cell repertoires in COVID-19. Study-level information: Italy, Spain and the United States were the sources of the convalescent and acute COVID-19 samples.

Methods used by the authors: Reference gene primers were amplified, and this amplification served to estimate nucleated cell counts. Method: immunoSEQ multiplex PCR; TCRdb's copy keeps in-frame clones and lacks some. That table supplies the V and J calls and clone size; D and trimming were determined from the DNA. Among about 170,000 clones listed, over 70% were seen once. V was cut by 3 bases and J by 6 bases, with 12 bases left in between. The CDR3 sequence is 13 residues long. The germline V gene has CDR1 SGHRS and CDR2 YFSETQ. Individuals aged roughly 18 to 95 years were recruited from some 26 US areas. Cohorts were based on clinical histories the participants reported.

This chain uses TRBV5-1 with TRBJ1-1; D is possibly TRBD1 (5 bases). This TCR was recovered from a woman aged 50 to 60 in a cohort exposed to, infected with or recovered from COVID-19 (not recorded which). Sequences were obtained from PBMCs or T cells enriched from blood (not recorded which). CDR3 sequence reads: CASSSAGLAEAFF. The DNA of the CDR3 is TGCGCCAGCAGCTCTGCAGGGTTGGCTGAAGCTTTCTTT. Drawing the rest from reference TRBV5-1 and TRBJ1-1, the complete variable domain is KAGVTQTPRYLIKTRGQQVTLSCSPISGHRSVSWYQQTPGQGLQFLFEYFSETQRNKGNFPGRFSGRQFSNSRSEMNVSTLELGDSALYLCASSSAGLAEAFFGQGTRLTVV.